This T cell receptor beta chain was identified in a study of chemoradiotherapy in HPV16-positive cancers. Study-wide findings and caveats: HPV-responsive T-cell expansion during chemoradiotherapy was linked to improved recurrence-free survival in HPV16-positive patients. Only two HPV16-positive patients supplied the functional HPV-specificity definition. Non-HPV-specific T cells did not expand in tumors during treatment, whereas candidate HPV-specific clones and E7-related motifs did.

Worth noting for this clone: Its antigen is still unknown.

Germline CDR1 MNHNS, CDR2 SASEGT. This CDR3 is 17 amino acids long. Trimming shortened V by 1 base and J by 7 bases, and 20 bases separated the two germline ends. Here immunoSEQ multiplex PCR was the method, and the copy in TCRdb shows in-frame clones only, minus some. In the table there are approximately 12,000 clones, approximately 75% of which are singletons. Over chemoradiotherapy, repertoires were sampled more than once. Sample acquisition took place from a patient who underwent chemoradiotherapy. This rearrangement joins TRBV6-1 to TRBJ2-4; TRBD1 might be the D (6 bases). The origin of this receptor is a human donor with HPV-associated anogenital cancer. The CDR3 DNA reads TGTGCCAGCAGTGAAGAGCCGGACAGCCGAGGGGTGAACATTCAGTACTTC. It codes for CASSEEPDSRGVNIQYF.